This T cell receptor beta chain is drawn from a study of blood T cell repertoires in COVID-19 (TCRdb year 2020). About the study as a whole: Samples covering the acute and convalescent phases of COVID-19 were provided by collaborators in the United States, Italy and Spain. The prospective study material was composed of cDNA or gDNA derived from T cells, B-cell-depleted T cells, or PBMCs. Subjects who had been exposed to COVID-19, were actively infected with it, or had recovered from it provided the deeply sampled blood TCRbeta repertoires that made up the dataset. The repertoires were made available in a free public database intended to serve as a resource for research on the immune response to SARS-CoV-2. Samples came from the ongoing ImmuneRACE study (first 160 participants) plus 1,254 subjects from 6 global collaborators. A de-identified subject ID, COVID-19 status, age in years and sex were almost always included in the sample metadata. Where HLA class I and class II types were available, the types were taken from metadata supplied by the sample provider, not from assay-based typing.

The immunoSEQ Assay, a bias-controlled multiplex PCR, was used to amplify TCRbeta CDR3 regions from genomic DNA. As for the authors' bioinformatics: The number of nucleated cells in each sample was estimated by amplification of reference gene primers within the assay. Sequence reads were collapsed and filtered to measure the absolute abundance of every unique TCRbeta CDR3 rearrangement. Productive Simpson clonality was computed per sample as the square root of Simpson's diversity index over productive rearrangements. TCRdb limited this immuneACCESS table to in-frame rearrangements with V and J called. A share of clones is missing; checked studies link under half to unresolved V genes, and the rest is unexplained. That table gives V, J and clone size, and the DNA gave D and trimming. Recorded for this sample are some 70,000 clones; 75% to 90% of them occurred a single time. The biggest ten clones account for roughly 2.8% of the sample.

V is pared back by 5 bases and J by 5 bases, with 21 bases lying between the germline termini. Taken from the germline V gene (reference sequence), the CDR1 and CDR2 loops are LNHDA and SQIVND. Including the terminal cysteine and phenylalanine, the CDR3 comprises 16 residues. The kept DNA is CDR3 alone, 48 bases in frame from the first base. Details on this clone: Its antigen remains unidentified. Base-call qualities are not available, and no considerably larger clone is one nucleotide away.

Collaborating institutions collected whole blood in K2EDTA tubes following their own protocols. Collaborator samples were shipped for TCRbeta analysis as frozen whole blood, isolated PBMCs, or DNA extracted from either sample type. Broader findings and caveats from the paper: How much clinical and demographic metadata was included differed by source and by participant, and the metadata was provided uncurated.

The sequencing input was peripheral blood. The chain links TRBV19 with TRBJ1-2, with the D gene too uncertain to name. This clonotype was obtained from a man aged 45-65 years with acute or convalescent COVID-19. The encoded CDR3 is CASSLEEPSRGYGYTF. The DNA sequence is given as TGTGCCAGTAGTCTGGAGGAGCCCTCCCGGGGTTATGGCTACACCTTC. The full variable domain, with segments outside the CDR3 supplied by the reference TRBV19 and TRBJ1-2 proteins, appears as DGGITQSPKYLFRKEGQNVTLSCEQNLNHDAMYWYRQDPGQGLRLIYYSQIVNDFQKGDIAEGYSVSREKKESFPLTVTSAQKNPTAFYLCASSLEEPSRGYGYTFGSGTRLTVV.